This T cell receptor beta chain originates from a study of siplizumab effects on memory and regulatory T cells. The assay was immunoSEQ multiplex PCR, and TCRdb's table has in-frame clones only and misses some. Seen here are 100,000 or so clones, about 90% observed once, and the top ten hold around 0.73%. For this clone: Antigen unknown.

The CDR3 is made up of 12 amino acids. The V gene lost 7 bases and the J gene lost 3 bases, with 9 bases spanning the gap. The germline gives CDR1 MDHEN, CDR2 SYDVKM. Regarding the study as a whole: Alloreactive clones mapping to unstimulated subsets formed only a minor fraction.

The rearrangement joins TRBV28 to TRBJ1-1; D is uncertain. This TCR came from a human donor in good health. Sequencing was performed on Tregs sorted from blood. The CDR3 DNA reads TGTGCCAGCATGTCCGGTGACACTGAAGCTTTCTTT. Its translation: CASMSGDTEAFF.